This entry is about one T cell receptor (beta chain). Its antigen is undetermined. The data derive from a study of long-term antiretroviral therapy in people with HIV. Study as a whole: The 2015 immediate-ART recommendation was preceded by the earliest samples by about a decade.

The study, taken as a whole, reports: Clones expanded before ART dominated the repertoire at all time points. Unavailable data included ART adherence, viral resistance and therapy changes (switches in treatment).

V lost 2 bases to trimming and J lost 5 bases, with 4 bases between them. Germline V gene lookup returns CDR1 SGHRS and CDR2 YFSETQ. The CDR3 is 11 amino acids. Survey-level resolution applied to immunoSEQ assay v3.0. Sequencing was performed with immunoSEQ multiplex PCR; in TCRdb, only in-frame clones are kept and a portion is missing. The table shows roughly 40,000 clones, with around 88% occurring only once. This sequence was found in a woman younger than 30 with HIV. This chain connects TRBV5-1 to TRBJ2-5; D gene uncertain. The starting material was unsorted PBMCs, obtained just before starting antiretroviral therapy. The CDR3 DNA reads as TGCGCCAGCAGCTTTGCCGAGACCCAGTACTTC. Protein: CASSFAETQYF.